What follows is one T cell receptor (beta chain) and its context. This clone has just a few counts. Its antigen remains unidentified. Qualities for individual bases were not recorded, and no much larger clone is one base off. Each donor gave one peripheral blood draw, approximately 0.11 L on average, collected into heparinised tubes. Using a panel that included CD45RO, CCR7, CD25, CD127, CD95 and CD27, naive, central memory, regulatory and stem cell-like memory CD4+ T cells were sorted on a BD FACSAria II. Purity was above 98% for every sorted population. PBMCs were separated immediately by Lymphoprep density gradient centrifugation and were stained directly, without being cultured. Samples were stained and sorted in pairs, with one healthy donor and one patient per experiment, so that batch effects were minimized. The entire amount of isolated RNA was reverse transcribed using the High Capacity cDNA Reverse Transcription Kit, so the sequenced TCRB transcripts were expressed ones. Deep immunoSEQ sequencing was applied to naive, central memory and regulatory T cell samples, giving an average of about 3.6 million total reads per sample. After sorted cells were lysed in RLT buffer, RNA was extracted with DNase-treated RNeasy Micro or Mini kits, with the choice depending on cell number. Each cell subset was processed on its own to prevent cross-contamination, while patient and healthy donor samples were processed together. TCRB sequences were amplified from cDNA with the immunoSEQ multiplex PCR, producing 87-bp fragments spanning the CDR3 region. Amplicons were sequenced on the Illumina HiSeq platform. The original methods were these. PCR bias was computationally corrected using synthetic template baselines, reads within Hamming distance 2 were collapsed, and singletons that could not be merged were discarded. By aligning reads against IMGT, V, D and J genes, CDR3 length, and insertions or deletions at six rearrangement sites were assigned. Within each subset, clonotype counts were normalized to sorted cell number, after which true diversity and Gini coefficients were computed with the tcR R package. Repertoire sharing was quantified using the overlap coefficient calculated on TCRB nucleotide sequences. Out-of-frame TCRB sequences from naive cells were analyzed to stand in for the pre-selection repertoire. TCRdb provides this immuneACCESS table in a form limited to in-frame rearrangements. Some clones are lacking; in checked studies, under half of them reflect an unresolved V gene, and why the rest are absent is not known. The DNA gave D and trimming, while V, J and clone size come from that table. In all, the sample holds 360,000 or so clones, and 15% to 20% of those were seen once. Approximately 0.043% of the sample is taken by the ten largest.

From its cysteine to its phenylalanine, the CDR3 spans 12 amino acids. Only the CDR3 DNA is retained, 36 bases long and in frame from the first base. The germline V gene (reference sequence) supplies CDR1 MNHNY and CDR2 SVGAGI. V and J are truncated by 7 bases and 9 bases respectively, leaving an intervening sequence of 13 bases. These data originate in a study of beta chain features in type 1 diabetes (dated by TCRdb to about 2018). Turning to the overall study: No differences in mean age, gender distribution, total cell number or subset yield were found between patients and healthy donors. The study compared the TCRB repertoires of sorted circulating CD4+ T cell subsets in recently diagnosed type 1 diabetes patients with those in matched healthy donors. Across all samples, about 110 million sorted cells were examined, and cell number per subset correlated strongly with RNA yield. Regulatory and stem cell-like memory subsets were obtained from only 8 patients and roughly 8 healthy donors, while naive and central memory subsets were obtained from all 28 donors. Paper-wide results and their limitations: Shorter templates might have been favored by PCR, but patient and control samples were amplified and corrected together, so both groups would have been affected equally by any skew. In all four CD4+ subsets, TCRB CDR3 length was moderately but significantly shorter in type 1 diabetes patients. Naive, central memory and regulatory TCRB repertoires appeared more similar among patients than among healthy donors. Because cDNA rather than genomic DNA was sequenced, highly expressing activated cells could have been over-represented, although no difference in activation and CD3 levels was found between groups. Fewer insertions and more nucleotide deletions at VDJ recombination sites were observed in patients with type 1 diabetes, implying thymic rearrangement abnormalities. Because the HLA sub-analyses included only small numbers of individuals, any influence of HLA type on TCRB rearrangement was left unresolved.

Material: naive CD4+ T cells from blood. This specimen's cell subset or site label, interpreted: true naive CD4+ T cells. The chain was built from TRBV6-6 and TRBJ2-1; a weak D assignment points to TRBD2 (6 bases agree). This receptor was taken from a woman aged 18-35 years in good health. The CDR3 is CASKEGSAEQFF. The DNA sequence follows: TGTGCCAGCAAGGAGGGGTCAGCTGAGCAGTTCTTC.